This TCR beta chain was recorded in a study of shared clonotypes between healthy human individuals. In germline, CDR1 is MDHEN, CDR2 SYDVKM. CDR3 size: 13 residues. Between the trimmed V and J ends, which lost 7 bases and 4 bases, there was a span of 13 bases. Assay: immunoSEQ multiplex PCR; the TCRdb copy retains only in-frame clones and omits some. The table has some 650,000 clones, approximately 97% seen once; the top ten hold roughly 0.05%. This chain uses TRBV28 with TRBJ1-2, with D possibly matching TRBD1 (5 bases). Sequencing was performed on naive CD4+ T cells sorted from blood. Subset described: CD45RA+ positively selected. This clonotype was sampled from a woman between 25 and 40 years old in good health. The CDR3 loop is CASTEGRVYGYTF. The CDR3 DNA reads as TGTGCCAGCACCGAGGGGAGGGTCTATGGCTACACCTTC.